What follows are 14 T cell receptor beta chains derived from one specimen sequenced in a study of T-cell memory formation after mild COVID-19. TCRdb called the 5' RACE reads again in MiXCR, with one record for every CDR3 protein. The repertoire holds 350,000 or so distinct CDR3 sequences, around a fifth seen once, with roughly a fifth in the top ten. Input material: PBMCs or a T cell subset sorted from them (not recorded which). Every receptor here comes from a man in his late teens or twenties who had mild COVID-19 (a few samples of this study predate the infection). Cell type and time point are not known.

Here the CDR3 DNA reads TGTGCCAGCAGTGAAATCTCCCCGGGGAGAGAAAAACTGTTTTTT. It yields the protein CASSEISPGREKLFF. This chain joins TRBV25-1 and TRBJ1-4, with D unclear. The CDR3 consists of 15 residues. V lost 2 bases and J 8 bases, leaving 15 bases between the germline ends. Germline CDR1 reads MGHDK; CDR2 reads SYGVNS. Together with reference TRBV25-1 and TRBJ1-4, the CDR3 gives the full variable domain: EADIYQTPRYLVIGTGKKITLECSQTMGHDKMYWYQQDPGMELHLIHYSYGVNSTEKGDLSSESTVSRIRTEHFPLTLESARPSHTSQYLCASSEISPGREKLFFGSGTQLSVL.

The CDR3 loop is CASSLVVNYEQYF. CDR3 nucleotide sequence: TGTGCCAGCAGTTTAGTCGTCAACTACGAGCAGTACTTC. The chain joins TRBV12-3 or TRBV12-4 to TRBJ2-7; D is ambiguous. The CDR3 has 13 residues. Trimming shortened V by 1 base and J by 3 bases, and 7 bases separated the two germline ends.

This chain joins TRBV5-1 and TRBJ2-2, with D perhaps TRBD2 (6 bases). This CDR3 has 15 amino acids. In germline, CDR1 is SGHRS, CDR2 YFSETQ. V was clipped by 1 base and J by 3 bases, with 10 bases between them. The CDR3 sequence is CASSLRLGDTGELFF. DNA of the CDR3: TGCGCCAGCAGCTTGAGACTAGGAGACACCGGGGAGCTGTTTTTT.

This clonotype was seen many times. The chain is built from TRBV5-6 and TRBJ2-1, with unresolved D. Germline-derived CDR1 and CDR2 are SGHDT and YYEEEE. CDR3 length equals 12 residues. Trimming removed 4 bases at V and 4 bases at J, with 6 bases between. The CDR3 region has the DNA TGTGCCAGCAGCCGAGAGTACAATGAGCAGTTCTTC. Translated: CASSREYNEQFF. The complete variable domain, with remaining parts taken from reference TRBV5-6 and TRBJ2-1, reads DAGVTQSPTHLIKTRGQQVTLRCSPKSGHDTVSWYQQALGQGPQFIFQYYEEEERQRGNFPDRFSGHQFPNYSSELNVNALLLGDSALYLCASSREYNEQFFGPGTRLTVL.

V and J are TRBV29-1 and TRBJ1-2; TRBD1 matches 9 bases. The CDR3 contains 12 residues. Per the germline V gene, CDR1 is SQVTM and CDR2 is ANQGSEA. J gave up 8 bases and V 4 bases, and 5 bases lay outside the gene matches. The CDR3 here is CSVAGQGQGYTF. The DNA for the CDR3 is TGCAGCGTTGCGGGACAGGGTCAAGGCTACACCTTC.

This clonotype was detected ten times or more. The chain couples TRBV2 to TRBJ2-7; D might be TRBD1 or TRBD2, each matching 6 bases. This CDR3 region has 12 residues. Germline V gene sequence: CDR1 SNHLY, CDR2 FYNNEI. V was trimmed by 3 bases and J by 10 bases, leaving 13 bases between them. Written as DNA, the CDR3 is TGTGCCAGCAGTGACCACAGGGAGGTCCAGTACTTC. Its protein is CASSDHREVQYF.

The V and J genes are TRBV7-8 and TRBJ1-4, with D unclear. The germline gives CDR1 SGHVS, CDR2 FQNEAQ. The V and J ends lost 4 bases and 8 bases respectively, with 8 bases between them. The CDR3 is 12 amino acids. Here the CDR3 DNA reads TGTGCCAGCAGCTGGATGGGGGAAAAACTGTTTTTT. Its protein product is CASSWMGEKLFF.

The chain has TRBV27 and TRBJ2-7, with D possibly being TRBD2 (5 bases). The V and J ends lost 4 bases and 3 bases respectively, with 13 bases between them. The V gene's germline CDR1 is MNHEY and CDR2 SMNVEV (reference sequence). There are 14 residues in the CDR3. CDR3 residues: CASSSRGCYYEQYF. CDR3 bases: TGTGCCAGCAGTTCCCGGGGATGTTACTACGAGCAGTACTTC.

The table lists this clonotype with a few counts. CDR3 protein: CASSYKSAGSYEQYF. The CDR3 DNA follows: TGTGCCAGCAGTTACAAGTCCGCGGGCTCCTACGAGCAGTACTTC. The gene calls are TRBV6-6 and TRBJ2-7; possible D gene TRBD2, 5 bases. Per the germline V gene, CDR1 is MNHNY and CDR2 is SVGAGI (reference sequence). The V and J ends lost 2 bases and 0 bases respectively, with 11 bases between them. The CDR3 is 15 residues long.

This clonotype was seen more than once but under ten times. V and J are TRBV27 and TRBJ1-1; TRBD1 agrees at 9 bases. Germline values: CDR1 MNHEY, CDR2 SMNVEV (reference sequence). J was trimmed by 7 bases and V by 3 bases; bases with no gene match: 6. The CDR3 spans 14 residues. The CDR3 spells CASSLQQGAIEAFF. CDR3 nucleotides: TGTGCCAGCAGTTTGCAACAGGGGGCTATTGAAGCTTTCTTT.

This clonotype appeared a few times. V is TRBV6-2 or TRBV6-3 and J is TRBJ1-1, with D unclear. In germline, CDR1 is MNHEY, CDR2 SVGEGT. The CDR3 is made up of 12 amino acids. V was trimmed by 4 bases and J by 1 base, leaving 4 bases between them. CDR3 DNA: TGTGCCAGCAGTTGGGCGAACACTGAAGCTTTCTTT. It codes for CASSWANTEAFF.

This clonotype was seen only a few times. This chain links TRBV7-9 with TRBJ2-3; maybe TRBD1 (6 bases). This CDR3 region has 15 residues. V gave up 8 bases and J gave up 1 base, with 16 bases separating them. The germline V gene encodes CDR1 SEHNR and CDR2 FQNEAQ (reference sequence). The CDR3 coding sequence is TGTGCCAGCTCCCGGACAGCGTCGGGCACAGATACGCAGTATTTT. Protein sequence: CASSRTASGTDTQYF.

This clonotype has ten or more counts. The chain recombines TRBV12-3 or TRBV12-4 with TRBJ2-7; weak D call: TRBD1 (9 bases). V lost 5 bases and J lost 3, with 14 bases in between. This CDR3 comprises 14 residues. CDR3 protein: CASSRGGQGYEQYV. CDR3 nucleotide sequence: TGTGCCAGCAGTCGGGGGGGACAGGGCTACGAGCAGTACGTC.

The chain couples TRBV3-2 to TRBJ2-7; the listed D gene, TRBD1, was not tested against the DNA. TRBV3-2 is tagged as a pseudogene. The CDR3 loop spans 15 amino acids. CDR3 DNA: TGTGCCAGCAGCCAAGATCCCGGACAGATATACGAGCAGTACGTC. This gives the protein CASSQDPGQIYEQYV.